This TCR beta chain was recovered during a study of T cells in Graves' hyperthyroidism and ophthalmopathy. Study-wide results and caveats: Most thyroid clonotypes expanded above 0.001 appeared in blood too.

Graves' hyperthyroidism is called stable when ophthalmopathy does not progress within 18 months. This clonotype was seen repeatedly, ten times or more. Its matching antigen is unknown. RNA transcripts yielded amplified TCR beta CDR3 regions. The HTBI set primed first-round TCR CDR3 RT-PCR. TCRdb reprocessed the multiplex PCR reads via MiXCR and lists one record per CDR3 protein. The sample shows approximately 400,000 distinct CDR3 sequences, about a fifth of them seen only once. Looked up from germline, CDR1 is LGHNT and CDR2 is FRNRAP. V lost 2 bases, J lost 1 base, and 4 bases stayed unmatched. This CDR3 has 15 amino acids.

Sequenced: blood. This clonotype originated in a woman aged 18 to 35 with Graves' hyperthyroidism. The chain has TRBV12-5 and TRBJ1-1, with 7 bases matching TRBD1. The CDR3 DNA sequence: TGTGCTAGTGGTTTGCCCTGGACAGGGAACACTGAAGCTTTCTTT. Translated, it gives CASGLPWTGNTEAFF.